This T cell receptor (beta chain) came from a study of blood T cells in healthy people across ages. With a J-beta primer mix and a sample-barcoded 5' primer, a second PCR ran about 7 to 12 cycles. TCRdb ran MiXCR on the 5' RACE reads and lists one entry per CDR3 protein. Among around 800,000 distinct CDR3 sequences listed, approximately 59% were seen once. CDR1 SGHTA and CDR2 FQGTGA come from the germline V gene. The V end lost 5 bases, the J end lost 3 bases, and 14 bases lay between the germline ends. This CDR3 has 15 amino acids. Sample: blood. The rearrangement joins TRBV7-3 to TRBJ2-1; D assignment may be TRBD1 or TRBD2 (6 bases each). This clonotype was obtained from a man between 25 and 39 years old in good health. CDR3 sequence: CASSREGGGYNEQFF. In DNA, the CDR3 is TGTGCCAGCAGCCGAGAGGGGGGAGGCTACAATGAGCAGTTCTTC. The entire variable domain, with the rest obtained from reference TRBV7-3 and TRBJ2-1, is as follows: GAGVSQTPSNKVTEKGKYVELRCDPISGHTALYWYRQSLGQGPEFLIYFQGTGAADDSGLPNDRFFAVRPEGSVSTLKIQRTERGDSAVYLCASSREGGGYNEQFFGPGTRLTVL.